The 17 T cell receptor beta chains listed next were all sequenced from one sample in a study of T cells after yellow fever vaccination (dated by TCRdb to about 2019). Libraries came from 5' RACE. The sequencer was an Illumina HiSeq 2500. Using fastp trimming at Q25 and MiXCR clonotype assembly, TCRdb reanalyzed the public sequencing data and kept in-frame beta chains. Duplicate CDR3 protein sequences are folded into a single record with the most common DNA and genes. This sample comprises 150,000 or so distinct CDR3 sequences, roughly 6.7% of them detected only once. Over 0.55% of the sample rests with the top ten. The treatment or condition label, as the study defines it: live attenuated yellow fever vaccine strain. The sample consisted of CD4+ T cells sorted from PBMCs, taken 10 days after the yellow fever booster vaccination. These receptors came from a man aged 25-45 years who received the YFV17D yellow fever vaccine.

In this sample, this clonotype turned up many times. J is TRBJ2-7 and V is TRBV12-3 or TRBV12-4, with 8 bases that match TRBD2. The CDR3 runs 16 residues. V shed 2 bases and J 2 bases; nucleotides not matched to a gene: 8. CDR3 sequence: CASSLSQRGITYEQYF. The CDR3 DNA is TGTGCCAGCAGTTTAAGCCAGCGGGGGATAACCTACGAGCAGTACTTC.

This clonotype was picked up many times. This sequence joins TRBV7-9 and TRBJ1-1, with 7 bases identical to TRBD1. V shed 2 bases, J shed 1 base, and the junction held 4 bases outside the gene matches. Germline V gives CDR1 SEHNR, CDR2 FQNEAQ (reference sequence). This CDR3 comprises 15 residues. CDR3 region: CASSLIGTENTEAFF. In nucleotides, the CDR3 is TGTGCCAGCAGCTTAATTGGGACAGAGAACACTGAAGCTTTCTTT.

Many counts were recorded for this clonotype. The rearrangement links TRBV5-1 to TRBJ2-1; TRBD2 matches 9 bases. From germline, CDR1 is SGHRS and CDR2 YFSETQ. The CDR3 is 15 amino acids. Losses at the gene ends were 3 bases for V and 0 bases for J; bases not matched to a gene: 1. The CDR3 DNA follows: TGCGCCAGCAGCTCAGCGGGGGGCTCCTACAATGAGCAGTTCTTC. It encodes CASSSAGGSYNEQFF. The full variable domain, with the rest looked up from reference TRBV5-1 and TRBJ2-1, is KAGVTQTPRYLIKTRGQQVTLSCSPISGHRSVSWYQQTPGQGLQFLFEYFSETQRNKGNFPGRFSGRQFSNSRSEMNVSTLELGDSALYLCASSSAGGSYNEQFFGPGTRLTVL.

This clonotype was seen many times. The chain is built from TRBV19 and TRBJ2-1; TRBD2 matches 8 bases. The germline V gene has CDR1 LNHDA and CDR2 SQIVND (reference sequence). The CDR3 runs 15 residues. With V trimmed by 7 bases and J by 2 bases, 7 bases remained unmatched. Written as DNA, the CDR3 is TGTGCCAGTACCTACAGCGGGAGCGCCTACAATGAGCAGTTCTTC. Its protein product is CASTYSGSAYNEQFF.

Concerning this clonotype: A much larger clone differs from this one at a single base, so this may be a read error. The chain combines TRBV5-1 with TRBJ2-7; TRBD2 might be the D (5 bases). The V end was cut by 6 bases, the J end by 4 bases, with 23 bases between. This CDR3 is 16 amino acids long. Germline CDR1 is SGHRS and CDR2 is YFSETQ. The DNA of the CDR3 is TGCGCCAGCATCCCCGCGCTCGGGCGGCGGGCGTACGAGCAGTACTTC. Protein product: CASIPALGRRAYEQYF.

This clonotype showed up many times. The chain carries TRBV7-9 and TRBJ2-1, with D unclear. This CDR3 comprises 13 residues. Trimming pared 3 bases from V and 0 bases from J, leaving 3 bases between. The V gene's germline CDR1 is SEHNR and CDR2 FQNEAQ (reference sequence). CDR3 loop: CASSFDSYNEQFF. Here the CDR3 DNA reads TGTGCCAGCAGCTTTGACTCCTACAATGAGCAGTTCTTC.

This clonotype was counted many times. The chain uses TRBV20-1 and TRBJ2-4; TRBD1 agrees at 8 bases. The germline CDR1 and CDR2 sequences are DFQATT and SNEGSKA (reference sequence). V was pared by 3 bases and J by 3 bases, with 7 bases of the junction left unmatched. The CDR3 has 15 residues. DNA of the CDR3: TGCAGTGCTAGCGCCGGACAGGGAGGCAAAAACATTCAGTACTTC. This codes for CSASAGQGGKNIQYF.

This clonotype was counted ten times or more. The chain is built from TRBV27 and TRBJ2-2; D is perhaps TRBD1 (6 bases). The V and J ends lost 3 bases and 1 base respectively, with 12 bases between them. Germline CDR1 and CDR2: MNHEY and SMNVEV (reference sequence). The CDR3 is 16 residues long. The chain's CDR3 is CASSFRGRGNTGELFF. In nucleotides, the CDR3 is TGTGCCAGCAGTTTTAGGGGGAGAGGGAACACCGGGGAGCTGTTTTTT.

This chain connects TRBV20-1 to TRBJ2-1, with 10 positions matching TRBD2. CDR1 and CDR2 from the germline V gene are DFQATT and SNEGSKA (reference sequence). This CDR3 is built from 16 residues. V lost 6 bases to trimming and J lost 6 bases; unmatched junction nucleotides: 14. The DNA for the CDR3 is TGCAGTGCCACCGGGACTAGCGCGAACCCTCTCAATGAGCAGTTCTTC. It translates to CSATGTSANPLNEQFF.

This clonotype came up many times. The chain joins TRBV12-3 or TRBV12-4 to TRBJ1-2, with no clear D. The V and J ends lost 2 bases and 6 bases respectively, with 7 bases between them. The CDR3 has 12 amino acids. The CDR3 loop reads CASSLWDDGYTF. The CDR3 nucleotides are TGTGCCAGCAGTTTATGGGATGATGGCTACACCTTC.

V and J are TRBV30 and TRBJ1-1, with TRBD1 identical over 9 bases. J lost 7 bases, V lost 4 bases, and 7 bases had no gene match. The CDR3 totals 13 residues. From germline, CDR1 is GTSNPN and CDR2 SVGIG (reference sequence). This CDR3 reads CAWTGTGWGEAFF. The DNA of the CDR3 is TGTGCCTGGACCGGGACAGGGTGGGGTGAAGCTTTCTTT.

This clonotype came up many times. The V call is TRBV10-1, the J call TRBJ2-4; 7 positions agree with TRBD2. V gave up 0 bases and J gave up 3 bases; unmatched junction bases: 11. Germline-derived CDR1 and CDR2 are WNHNN and SYGVQD (reference sequence). The CDR3 runs 18 residues. CDR3 coding DNA: TGCGCCAGCAGTGAGTCGATGCGGGAGTCTGTGGTCAAAAACATTCAGTACTTC. Translation: CASSESMRESVVKNIQYF.

This clonotype was seen repeatedly, ten times or more. V is TRBV6-1 and J is TRBJ2-1, with D possibly TRBD2 on 6 matching bases. This CDR3 is built from 13 residues. Between the trimmed V and J ends, which lost 6 bases and 9 bases, there was a span of 15 bases. Germline CDR1 reads MNHNS; CDR2 reads SASEGT. The CDR3: CASRGSLAAEQFF. The CDR3, as DNA: TGTGCCAGCAGAGGGTCATTAGCGGCTGAGCAGTTCTTC.

The gene calls are TRBV7-2 and TRBJ2-5, with D tentatively TRBD1 or TRBD2 (6 bases each). Deletions cut 6 bases from V and 5 bases from J, with 13 bases between. In germline, CDR1 is SGHTA, CDR2 FQGNSA. The CDR3 is made up of 13 amino acids. CDR3 protein: CASRRGAWETQYF. The CDR3 region has the DNA TGTGCCAGCAGAAGGGGGGCTTGGGAGACCCAGTACTTC.

This clonotype was observed a few times. The rearrangement joins TRBV15 to TRBJ2-5, with D perhaps TRBD1 (5 bases). Germline CDR1 reads LNHNV; CDR2 reads YYDKDF (reference sequence). The CDR3 is 13 residues long. V gave up 1 base and J gave up 4 bases, with 7 bases separating them. The DNA for the CDR3 is TGTGCCACCAGCAGAGGGGGCGGAGAGACCCAGTACTTC. Protein: CATSRGGGETQYF. The complete variable domain, with remaining parts taken from reference TRBV15 and TRBJ2-5, reads DAMVIQNPRYQVTQFGKPVTLSCSQTLNHNVMYWYQQKSSQAPKLLFHYYDKDFNNEADTPDNFQSRRPNTSFCFLDIRSPGLGDTAMYLCATSRGGGETQYFGPGTRLLVL.

To note about this clonotype: A much larger clone lies one base from this, so it may be a read error. The chain links TRBV28 to TRBJ2-1; the D gene is possibly TRBD1 (6 bases). The CDR3 sequence is 16 residues long. Germline V lookup: CDR1 MDHEN, CDR2 SYDVKM. The DNA of the CDR3 is TGTGTCAGCAGTAAATACAGGGTGGTGTCCTACAATGAGCAGTTCTTC. It specifies CVSSKYRVVSYNEQFF.

This clonotype was counted many times. The chain is built from TRBV20-1 and TRBJ1-5; D gene unclear. Between the trimmed V and J ends, which lost 3 bases and 0 bases, there was a span of 6 bases. The V gene's germline CDR1 is DFQATT and CDR2 SNEGSKA (reference sequence). The length of the CDR3 is 13 residues. The CDR3 DNA reads TGCAGTGCTAGTGGCGCTAGCAATCAGCCCCAGCATTTT. As protein: CSASGASNQPQHF.